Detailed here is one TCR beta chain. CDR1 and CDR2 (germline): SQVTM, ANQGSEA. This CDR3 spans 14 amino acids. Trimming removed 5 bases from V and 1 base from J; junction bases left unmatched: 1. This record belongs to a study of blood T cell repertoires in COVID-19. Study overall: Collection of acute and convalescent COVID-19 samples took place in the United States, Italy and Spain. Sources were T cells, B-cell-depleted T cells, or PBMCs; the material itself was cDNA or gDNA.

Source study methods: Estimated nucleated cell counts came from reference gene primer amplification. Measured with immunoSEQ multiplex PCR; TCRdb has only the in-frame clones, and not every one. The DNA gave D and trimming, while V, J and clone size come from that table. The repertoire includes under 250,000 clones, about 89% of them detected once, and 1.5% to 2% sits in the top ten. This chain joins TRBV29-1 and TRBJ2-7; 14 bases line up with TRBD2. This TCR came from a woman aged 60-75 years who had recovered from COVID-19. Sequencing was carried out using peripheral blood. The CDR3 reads CSVRTSGGSYEQYF. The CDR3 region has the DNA TGCAGCGTTAGGACTAGCGGGGGGTCCTACGAGCAGTACTTC.